One and the same sample provided the 28 T cell receptor beta chains below, sequenced in a study of technical replicates of blood from a few donors. Using immunoSEQ multiplex PCR, the repertoire was profiled, and TCRdb retains in-frame clones only, with some absent. This sample has approximately 78,000 clones; roughly 92% occur once, and the top ten carry roughly 0.36%. Sequenced material: T cells isolated from PBMCs. These receptors came from a human donor in good health.

This chain uses TRBV28 with TRBJ1-5, with a tentative D call TRBD1 (5 bases). V was pared by 6 bases and J by 4 bases, with 7 bases between. This CDR3 comprises 12 residues. The V gene's germline CDR1 is MDHEN and CDR2 SYDVKM. CDR3 nucleotides: TGTGCCAGCAGCAAGGGGAATCAGCCCCAGCATTTT. Its protein is CASSKGNQPQHF.

The chain recombines TRBV5-4 with TRBJ1-1; D unresolved. The CDR3 spans 14 residues. Germline V gene lookup returns CDR1 SGHNT and CDR2 YYREEE (reference sequence). Deletions cut 1 base from V and 4 bases from J, with 11 bases between. The CDR3 DNA reads TGTGCCAGCAGCTTGATCGGGTTTGGCACTGAAGCTTTCTTT. It encodes CASSLIGFGTEAFF.

The chain has TRBV5-1 and TRBJ2-2; maybe TRBD1 (5 bases). Germline V gene sequence: CDR1 SGHRS, CDR2 YFSETQ. The length of the CDR3 is 14 residues. Trimming pared 5 bases from V and 2 bases from J, leaving 10 bases between. CDR3 coding DNA: TGCGCCAGCAGGAAAGACAGTAACACCGGGGAGCTGTTTTTT. Translation: CASRKDSNTGELFF.

The V and J genes are TRBV2 and TRBJ1-2, with 10 nucleotides matching TRBD1. Germline-derived CDR1 and CDR2 are SNHLY and FYNNEI. J was trimmed by 4 bases and V by 1 base; bases with no gene match: 3. This CDR3 spans 15 amino acids. Written as DNA, the CDR3 is TGTGCCAGCAGTGAAGGGACAGGGGGGATCTATGGCTACACCTTC. Its protein is CASSEGTGGIYGYTF.

The chain combines TRBV4-1 with TRBJ2-2; TRBD2 aligns across 8 bases. Germline lookup yields CDR1 MGHRA and CDR2 YSYEKL. The CDR3 is 16 residues long. V trimming: 4 bases; J trimming: 7 bases; junction bases outside the gene matches: 11. The CDR3 DNA follows: TGCGCCAGCAGCCCGATGACAGCGGGAGAGGACGGGGAGCTGTTTTTT. Translation: CASSPMTAGEDGELFF.

V is TRBV6-5 and J is TRBJ2-1; tentatively, D is TRBD2 (6 bases). The V gene lost 4 bases and the J gene lost 3 bases, with 16 bases spanning the gap. CDR3 length: 16 residues. Germline CDR1 reads MNHEY; CDR2 reads SVGAGI. The CDR3 sequence is CASSWQGWGDYNEQFF. The CDR3 DNA reads TGTGCCAGCAGTTGGCAGGGATGGGGGGACTACAATGAGCAGTTCTTC.

This clone was detected once. The chain links TRBV5-6 to TRBJ2-5; D is ambiguous. The germline V and J ends were trimmed by 1 base and 5 bases, with 6 bases remaining between them. CDR3 length: 12 residues. Germline V CDR1 and CDR2: SGHDT, YYEEEE. The CDR3 coding sequence is TGTGCCAGCAGCTTGCAGATGGAGACCCAGTACTTC. Amino acid sequence: CASSLQMETQYF.

This chain links TRBV18 with TRBJ2-1; TRBD1 is a possible D gene (6 bases). The CDR3 contains 17 residues. V was clipped by 0 bases and J by 7 bases, with 19 bases between them. Germline V lookup: CDR1 KGHSH, CDR2 LQKENI. The CDR3 DNA sequence: TGTGCCAGCTCACCACCGTTCCCAGGGGCGTTTGGGAATGAGCAGTTCTTC. It specifies CASSPPFPGAFGNEQFF.

This clone is a singleton in its sample. V is TRBV2 and J is TRBJ1-2; D ambiguous. Germline-derived CDR1 and CDR2 are SNHLY and FYNNEI. V shed 0 bases and J shed 4 bases, with 9 bases lying between them. There are 14 residues in the CDR3. The CDR3 DNA reads TGTGCCAGCAGTGAAGCGCTAGGATTCTATGGCTACACCTTC. Its translation: CASSEALGFYGYTF.

The V gene is TRBV13, the J gene TRBJ2-3; TRBD2 matches at 14 bases. CDR3 length equals 16 residues. Germline loops: CDR1 PRHDT, CDR2 FYEKMQ (reference sequence). V was pared by 5 bases and J by 5 bases, with 6 bases of the junction left unmatched. CDR3 sequence (DNA): TGTGCCAGCAGCACGGGACTAGCGGGAGTGATAGATACGCAGTATTTT. Its translation is CASSTGLAGVIDTQYF. Drawing the rest from reference TRBV13 and TRBJ2-3, the complete variable domain is AAGVIQSPRHLIKEKRETATLKCYPIPRHDTVYWYQQGPGQDPQFLISFYEKMQSDKGSIPDRFSAQQFSDYHSELNMSSLELGDSALYFCASSTGLAGVIDTQYFGPGTRLTVL.

The chain links TRBV6-6 to TRBJ1-5, with TRBD1 matching 10 bases. V gave up 4 bases and J gave up 4 bases; unmatched junction bases: 1. The CDR3 runs 14 residues. Germline V gives CDR1 MNHNY, CDR2 SVGAGI (reference sequence). CDR3 sequence reads: CASSWGQGNQPQHF. Here the CDR3 DNA reads TGTGCCAGCAGTTGGGGACAGGGGAATCAGCCCCAGCATTTT.

The rearrangement links TRBV5-1 to TRBJ2-7, with D possibly TRBD1 on 6 matching bases. The CDR3 consists of 14 residues. Germline CDR1 reads SGHRS; CDR2 reads YFSETQ. V lost 5 bases to trimming and J lost 5 bases, with 17 bases between them. The CDR3 sequence is CASRSTGGRDEQYF. For the CDR3, the DNA is TGCGCCAGCAGGTCGACAGGTGGGCGGGACGAGCAGTACTTC.

This clone was detected only once. The V call is TRBV27, the J call TRBJ1-1, with D possibly TRBD1 on 5 matching bases. V lost 2 bases and J 4 bases, leaving 8 bases between the germline ends. The CDR3 is made up of 13 amino acids. CDR1 is MNHEY and CDR2 is SMNVEV in the germline V gene (reference sequence). CDR3 sequence: CASSLAGPTEAFF. DNA for the CDR3: TGTGCCAGCAGTTTAGCAGGGCCCACTGAAGCTTTCTTT.

The chain is built from TRBV27 and TRBJ1-1, with 7 nucleotides matching TRBD1. V lost 5 bases and J lost 3; bases outside the gene matches: 6. Looked up from germline, CDR1 is MNHEY and CDR2 is SMNVEV (reference sequence). CDR3 length: 14 residues. This CDR3 is CASSQGQSHTEAFF. The CDR3 coding sequence is TGTGCCAGCAGTCAGGGACAGAGCCACACTGAAGCTTTCTTT.

The V gene is TRBV5-1, the J gene TRBJ2-5; 9 bases map to TRBD2. This CDR3 comprises 14 residues. Germline-derived CDR1 and CDR2 are SGHRS and YFSETQ. The trim removed 1 base at V and 5 bases at J, leaving 3 bases unmatched. CDR3 nucleotide sequence: TGCGCCAGCAGCTTGTTTGCGGGAGGGGAGACCCAGTACTTC. Protein: CASSLFAGGETQYF.

This clone was counted a single time. The CDR3 protein is CATSRIRQGNTGELFF. Here the CDR3 DNA reads TGTGCCACCAGCAGAATAAGACAGGGAAACACCGGGGAGCTGTTTTTT. The chain employs TRBV15 and TRBJ2-2; TRBD1 matches at 7 bases. This CDR3 contains 16 residues. Germline V CDR1 and CDR2: LNHNV, YYDKDF (reference sequence). Trimming removed 2 bases from V and 2 bases from J; junction bases left unmatched: 5.

This clone was detected only a few times. The chain combines TRBV5-1 with TRBJ2-1; D gene ambiguous. Germline V gives CDR1 SGHRS, CDR2 YFSETQ. The CDR3 is 15 residues long. V lost 5 bases to trimming and J lost 0 bases, with 12 bases between them. The CDR3 coding sequence is TGCGCCAGCAGTTATCGGGTAAGCTCCTACAATGAGCAGTTCTTC. Translated: CASSYRVSSYNEQFF.

The gene calls are TRBV5-6 and TRBJ2-2, with D maybe TRBD2 (6 bases). V was shortened by 4 bases and J by 5 bases, with 15 bases between the two germline ends. The CDR3 spans 15 residues. Germline assignment: CDR1 SGHDT and CDR2 YYEEEE. Here the CDR3 reads CASSPETSGTGELFF. Here the CDR3 DNA reads TGTGCCAGCAGCCCAGAGACTAGTGGGACCGGGGAGCTGTTTTTT. The entire variable domain, with the rest obtained from reference TRBV5-6 and TRBJ2-2, is as follows: DAGVTQSPTHLIKTRGQQVTLRCSPKSGHDTVSWYQQALGQGPQFIFQYYEEEERQRGNFPDRFSGHQFPNYSSELNVNALLLGDSALYLCASSPETSGTGELFFGEGSRLTVL.

This chain joins TRBV4-3 and TRBJ1-5; D is uncertain. Trimming removed 1 base at V and 2 bases at J, with 6 bases between. This CDR3 is built from 14 residues. Germline CDR1 reads LGHNA; CDR2 reads YSLEER. This chain's CDR3 is CASSQGIGNQPQHF. CDR3 bases: TGCGCCAGCAGCCAAGGTATCGGCAATCAGCCCCAGCATTTT.

V is TRBV29-1 and J is TRBJ1-2, with 8 bases that match TRBD1. With 6 bases clipped from V and 6 bases from J, the junction kept 6 bases outside the gene matches. Germline lookup yields CDR1 SQVTM and CDR2 ANQGSEA. The CDR3 spans 12 residues. The chain's CDR3 is CSVGDRRDGYTF. CDR3 coding DNA: TGCAGCGTGGGGGACAGGAGGGATGGCTACACCTTC.

J is TRBJ2-1 and V is TRBV7-7; TRBD1 matches at 9 bases. The CDR3 is 15 residues long. Germline CDR1 reads SSHAT; CDR2 reads FNYEAQ (reference sequence). The ends lost 0 bases at V and 11 bases at J; junction bases unmatched: 8. The CDR3 DNA is TGTGCCAGCAGCTTAGCTGGGACAGGGATTAGTAAGCAGTTCTTC. Protein: CASSLAGTGISKQFF.

The chain employs TRBV19 and TRBJ2-1; 7 nucleotides line up with TRBD1. The CDR3 is made up of 14 amino acids. The V gene end was trimmed by 7 bases and the J gene end by 7 bases; junction bases not matched to a gene: 10. CDR1 LNHDA and CDR2 SQIVND come from the germline V gene (reference sequence). The CDR3, as DNA: TGTGCCAGTACCGAGGGGGACAGATTTAATGAGCAGTTCTTC. As protein: CASTEGDRFNEQFF.

This rearrangement joins TRBV11-3 to TRBJ1-1, with D perhaps matching TRBD1 (6 bases). V lost 3 bases and J 2 bases, leaving 10 bases between the germline ends. Germline CDR1 reads SGHNT; CDR2 reads YENEEA. This CDR3 has 14 amino acids. CDR3 DNA: TGTGCCAGCAGCTTTACAGGGCCCAACACTGAAGCTTTCTTT. Residues: CASSFTGPNTEAFF.

The rearrangement joins TRBV9 to TRBJ2-5; D uncertain. The CDR3 consists of 15 residues. V lost 0 bases to trimming and J lost 0 bases, with 9 bases between them. Germline loops: CDR1 SGDLS, CDR2 YYNGEE. CDR3 bases: TGTGCCAGCAGCGTAGAGGCGGAATACCAAGAGACCCAGTACTTC. It translates to CASSVEAEYQETQYF.

The chain joins TRBV7-9 to TRBJ2-7; 9 bases fit TRBD2. The CDR3 spans 14 residues. V gave up 3 bases and J gave up 1 base; unmatched junction bases: 1. CDR1 is SEHNR, CDR2 FQNEAQ, per germline (reference sequence). CDR3 sequence reads: CASSFSGGSYEQYF. CDR3 DNA: TGTGCCAGCAGCTTTAGCGGGGGATCCTACGAGCAGTACTTC.

The rearrangement joins TRBV4-1 to TRBJ2-7, with 8 bases that match TRBD2. V lost 4 bases and J lost 2; bases outside the gene matches: 7. There are 15 residues in the CDR3. CDR1 is MGHRA and CDR2 is YSYEKL in the germline V gene. Here the CDR3 reads CASSRQLAETYEQYF. CDR3 sequence (DNA): TGCGCCAGCAGCCGCCAACTAGCGGAGACCTACGAGCAGTACTTC.

This clone has a handful of counts. This chain joins TRBV27 and TRBJ2-7; 8 nucleotides align to TRBD1. Germline loops: CDR1 MNHEY, CDR2 SMNVEV (reference sequence). J gave up 3 bases and V 6 bases, and 4 bases lay outside the gene matches. There are 13 residues in the CDR3. The CDR3 here is CASSGGTGYEQYF. The DNA of the CDR3 is TGTGCCAGCAGCGGAGGGACAGGCTACGAGCAGTACTTC.

The CDR3 loop is CASSSWEPQGGGEQFF. The CDR3 DNA sequence: TGTGCCAGCAGTAGCTGGGAGCCCCAAGGGGGGGGTGAGCAGTTCTTC. The V gene is TRBV28, the J gene TRBJ2-1, with D perhaps matching TRBD2 (7 bases). The CDR3 is 16 residues long. The V end was cut by 5 bases, the J end by 9 bases, with 23 bases between. Per the germline V gene, CDR1 is MDHEN and CDR2 is SYDVKM.